The clone carrying this TCR beta chain was seen ten or more times. No antigen is known for it. V lost 5 bases and J lost 5, with 18 bases in between. There are 15 residues in the CDR3. Germline lookup yields CDR1 SGHAT and CDR2 FQNNGV. The data were taken from a study of T cell repertoires in cytomegalovirus infection. For the study at large: Based on public TCR beta signatures, there were indications of CMV infection and of a matching HLA type. Study outcomes and limitations: Predominance within the ex vivo response was attributable to HLA-C-restricted CMV-specific TCR beta clonotypes. Public TCR beta family frequency separated CMV-and-HLA carriers, including in an independent cohort.

In TCRdb, the reads were re-called with MiXCR into one record per CDR3 protein. The repertoire holds 150,000 to 200,000 distinct CDR3 sequences, with around an eighth as singletons. This TCR was sampled from a human donor in good health (CMV status not recorded). Some clones in this sample may be carry-over from other donors' samples. The V and J genes are TRBV11-2 and TRBJ2-5; D might be TRBD2 (6 bases). Source material: PBMCs. CDR3 amino acids: CASSARRGIAETQYF. In DNA form, the CDR3 reads TGTGCCAGCAGCGCCCGCCGCGGGATAGCCGAGACCCAGTACTTC. Looking up the rest from reference TRBV11-2 and TRBJ2-5 gives the full variable domain: EAGVAQSPRYKIIEKRQSVAFWCNPISGHATLYWYQQILGQGPKLLIQFQNNGVVDDSQLPKDRFSAERLKGVDSTLKIQPAKLEDSAVYLCASSARRGIAETQYFGPGTRLLVL.